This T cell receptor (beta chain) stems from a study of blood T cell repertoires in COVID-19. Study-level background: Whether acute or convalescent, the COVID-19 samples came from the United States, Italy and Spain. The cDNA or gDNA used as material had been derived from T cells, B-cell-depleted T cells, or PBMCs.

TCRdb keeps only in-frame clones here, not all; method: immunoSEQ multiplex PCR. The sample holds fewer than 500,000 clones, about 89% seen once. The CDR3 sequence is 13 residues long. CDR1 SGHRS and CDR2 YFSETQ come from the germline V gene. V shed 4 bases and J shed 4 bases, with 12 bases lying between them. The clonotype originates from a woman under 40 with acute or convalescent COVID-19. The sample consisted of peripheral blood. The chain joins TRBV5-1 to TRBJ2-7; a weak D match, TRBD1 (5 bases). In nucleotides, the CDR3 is TGCGCCAGCAGCACGGACATCACTTACGAGCAGTACTTC. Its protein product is CASSTDITYEQYF.